A selection of T cell receptor beta chains follows, all from one sample in a study of shared T cell receptors in the human thymus. Clones were sequenced by immunoSEQ multiplex PCR, and TCRdb holds only the in-frame ones, with some missing. The sample has almost 550,000 clones, around 78% seen once. This sample also belongs to another study, concerning human thymus T cells.

Sequencing input: thymocytes. The receptor set was obtained from a boy less than two years old with a congenital heart defect. Both conserved end residues are part of each CDR3. Fields, in order: CDR3 protein, CDR3 DNA, CDR3 length, clone size, J gene, D gene, V gene. The D gene is left open where the match is weak. Size is stated for part of the rows, as once, few or many counts, or as a class when the clone is expanded.

CDR3 protein: CSVARDGYTF
CDR3 DNA: TGCAGCGTTGCTCGGGATGGCTACACCTTC
CDR3 length: 10
clone size: .
J gene: TRBJ1-2
D gene: .
V gene: TRBV29-1

CDR3 protein: CASSLRGLATSTDTQYF
CDR3 DNA: TGTGCCAGCAGTTTAAGGGGGCTAGCGACTAGCACAGATACGCAGTATTTT
CDR3 length: 17
clone size: .
J gene: TRBJ2-3
D gene: .
V gene: TRBV27

CDR3 protein: CASSRLAGAHNEQFF
CDR3 DNA: TGCGCCAGCAGCCGTCTAGCGGGAGCTCACAATGAGCAGTTCTTC
CDR3 length: 15
clone size: .
J gene: TRBJ2-1
D gene: TRBD2
V gene: TRBV4-1

CDR3 protein: CASSHLKGLGLHNEQFF
CDR3 DNA: TGCGCCAGCAGCCACCTAAAGGGACTAGGACTCCACAATGAGCAGTTCTTC
CDR3 length: 17
clone size: .
J gene: TRBJ2-1
D gene: TRBD2
V gene: TRBV4-3

CDR3 protein: CASSNRDRDSPLHF
CDR3 DNA: TGTGCCAGCAGCAACCGGGACAGAGATTCACCCCTCCACTTT
CDR3 length: 14
clone size: .
J gene: TRBJ1-6
D gene: TRBD1
V gene: TRBV7-6

CDR3 protein: CAWSSGRLDEQFF
CDR3 DNA: TGTGCCTGGAGTAGCGGGAGGCTCGATGAGCAGTTCTTC
CDR3 length: 13
clone size: .
J gene: TRBJ2-1
D gene: TRBD2
V gene: TRBV30

CDR3 protein: CASSLRGRVSYNEQFF
CDR3 DNA: TGTGCCAGCAGTTTAAGAGGGCGGGTCTCCTACAATGAGCAGTTCTTC
CDR3 length: 16
clone size: few
J gene: TRBJ2-1
D gene: .
V gene: TRBV28

CDR3 protein: CASSPADRAAYEQYF
CDR3 DNA: TGTGCCAGCTCACCTGCAGACAGGGCGGCCTACGAGCAGTACTTC
CDR3 length: 15
clone size: .
J gene: TRBJ2-7
D gene: TRBD1
V gene: TRBV18

CDR3 protein: CASSQDPLVITDTQYF
CDR3 DNA: TGCGCCAGCAGCCAAGATCCCCTAGTGATTACAGATACGCAGTATTTT
CDR3 length: 16
clone size: .
J gene: TRBJ2-3
D gene: .
V gene: TRBV4-3

CDR3 protein: CASSLATSGRLYEQFF
CDR3 DNA: TGTGCCAGCAGCTTAGCGACTAGCGGGAGACTCTATGAGCAGTTCTTC
CDR3 length: 16
clone size: few
J gene: TRBJ2-1
D gene: TRBD2
V gene: TRBV7-9

CDR3 protein: CASSLRTYNEQFF
CDR3 DNA: TGTGCCAGCAGCTTGAGGACTTACAATGAGCAGTTCTTC
CDR3 length: 13
clone size: .
J gene: TRBJ2-1
D gene: .
V gene: TRBV11-2

CDR3 protein: CASSESPRPGTSGRGLGEQYF
CDR3 DNA: TGCGCCAGCAGTGAGTCTCCTCGTCCCGGGACTAGCGGGAGAGGGTTGGGCGAGCAGTACTTC
CDR3 length: 21
clone size: .
J gene: TRBJ2-7
D gene: TRBD2
V gene: TRBV10-1

CDR3 protein: CASSDKWADGNYGYTF
CDR3 DNA: TGTGCCAGCAGTGATAAGTGGGCTGACGGAAACTATGGCTACACCTTC
CDR3 length: 16
clone size: .
J gene: TRBJ1-2
D gene: .
V gene: TRBV25-1

CDR3 protein: CASSQDPGGNTEAFF
CDR3 DNA: TGCGCCAGCAGCCAAGATCCGGGGGGGAACACTGAAGCTTTCTTT
CDR3 length: 15
clone size: .
J gene: TRBJ1-1
D gene: .
V gene: TRBV4-1

CDR3 protein: CASRRQGQSNQPQHF
CDR3 DNA: TGTGCCAGTAGGAGACAGGGTCAGAGCAATCAGCCCCAGCATTTT
CDR3 length: 15
clone size: once
J gene: TRBJ1-5
D gene: TRBD1
V gene: TRBV19

CDR3 protein: CAWTQGQGAYEQYF
CDR3 DNA: TGTGCCTGGACCCAGGGACAGGGAGCCTACGAGCAGTACTTC
CDR3 length: 14
clone size: .
J gene: TRBJ2-7
D gene: TRBD1
V gene: TRBV30

CDR3 protein: CASSLDLAKRGELFF
CDR3 DNA: TGTGCCAGCAGCTTAGACCTAGCTAAGCGCGGGGAGCTGTTTTTT
CDR3 length: 15
clone size: .
J gene: TRBJ2-2
D gene: .
V gene: TRBV11-2

CDR3 protein: CASSQGPGTYEQYF
CDR3 DNA: TGCGCCAGCAGCCAAGGACCAGGGACCTACGAGCAGTACTTC
CDR3 length: 14
clone size: .
J gene: TRBJ2-7
D gene: .
V gene: TRBV4-3

CDR3 protein: CASKKIRDSYEQYF
CDR3 DNA: TGTGCCAGCAAGAAGATCCGGGACAGCTACGAGCAGTACTTC
CDR3 length: 14
clone size: .
J gene: TRBJ2-7
D gene: TRBD1
V gene: TRBV2

CDR3 protein: CASKPEAGGPTYEQYF
CDR3 DNA: TGCGCCAGCAAGCCCGAAGCGGGAGGCCCGACCTACGAGCAGTACTTC
CDR3 length: 16
clone size: .
J gene: TRBJ2-7
D gene: TRBD2
V gene: TRBV5-1

CDR3 protein: CASSLRLGSRGEKLFF
CDR3 DNA: TGTGCCAGCAGCTTAAGGTTGGGATCACGGGGTGAAAAACTGTTTTTT
CDR3 length: 16
clone size: few
J gene: TRBJ1-4
D gene: .
V gene: TRBV7-8

CDR3 protein: CASSVGRREGTDTQYF
CDR3 DNA: TGTGCCAGCAGCGTCGGTCGGCGGGAGGGCACAGATACGCAGTATTTT
CDR3 length: 16
clone size: .
J gene: TRBJ2-3
D gene: TRBD2
V gene: TRBV9

CDR3 protein: CASSLVRGLAGPYEQYF
CDR3 DNA: TGCGCCAGCAGCTTGGTCCGAGGACTAGCGGGACCCTACGAGCAGTACTTC
CDR3 length: 17
clone size: .
J gene: TRBJ2-7
D gene: TRBD2
V gene: TRBV5-1

CDR3 protein: CSARQGGAFF
CDR3 DNA: TGCAGTGCGCGGCAGGGAGGAGCTTTCTTT
CDR3 length: 10
clone size: .
J gene: TRBJ1-1
D gene: .
V gene: TRBV20-1

CDR3 protein: CASSLAGEPGWDKNIQYF
CDR3 DNA: TGCGCCAGCAGCTTGGCGGGAGAACCGGGATGGGACAAAAACATTCAGTACTTC
CDR3 length: 18
clone size: once
J gene: TRBJ2-4
D gene: .
V gene: TRBV5-1

CDR3 protein: CASRMTSGKISYEQYF
CDR3 DNA: TGTGCCAGCAGGATGACTAGCGGGAAGATCTCCTACGAGCAGTACTTC
CDR3 length: 16
clone size: .
J gene: TRBJ2-7
D gene: TRBD2
V gene: TRBV28

CDR3 protein: CASSPQASGSRNEQYF
CDR3 DNA: TGTGCCAGCAGCCCCCAGGCTAGCGGGAGTAGAAACGAGCAGTACTTC
CDR3 length: 16
clone size: .
J gene: TRBJ2-7
D gene: TRBD2
V gene: TRBV7-9

CDR3 protein: CASSIITGGADTQYF
CDR3 DNA: TGTGCCAGCAGTATCATCACGGGAGGTGCAGATACGCAGTATTTT
CDR3 length: 15
clone size: .
J gene: TRBJ2-3
D gene: TRBD2
V gene: TRBV5-6

CDR3 protein: CASGPAGGAEAFF
CDR3 DNA: TGTGCTAGTGGTCCCGCCGGGGGGGCTGAAGCTTTCTTT
CDR3 length: 13
clone size: .
J gene: TRBJ1-1
D gene: .
V gene: TRBV12-5

CDR3 protein: CASSLAAPQGAVNEQFF
CDR3 DNA: TGTGCCAGCAGCTTAGCCGCCCCCCAGGGGGCGGTCAATGAGCAGTTCTTC
CDR3 length: 17
clone size: .
J gene: TRBJ2-1
D gene: TRBD1
V gene: TRBV11-2

CDR3 protein: CASSPRRMSWEQYF
CDR3 DNA: TGTGCCAGCAGCCCTAGAAGGATGTCTTGGGAGCAGTACTTC
CDR3 length: 14
clone size: .
J gene: TRBJ2-7
D gene: .
V gene: TRBV11-1

CDR3 protein: CASSWTSGRGEQYF
CDR3 DNA: TGTGCCAGCAGCTGGACTAGCGGGAGGGGTGAGCAGTACTTC
CDR3 length: 14
clone size: few
J gene: TRBJ2-7
D gene: TRBD2
V gene: TRBV5-4

CDR3 protein: CASRGAGNEQYF
CDR3 DNA: TGTGCCAGCAGAGGAGCGGGGAACGAGCAGTACTTC
CDR3 length: 12
clone size: few
J gene: TRBJ2-7
D gene: TRBD2
V gene: TRBV7-4

CDR3 protein: CASSQETGAGREQYF
CDR3 DNA: TGTGCCAGCAGCCAAGAAACAGGGGCTGGTCGGGAGCAGTACTTC
CDR3 length: 15
clone size: .
J gene: TRBJ2-7
D gene: TRBD1
V gene: TRBV4-2

CDR3 protein: CASNNSGSLTDTQYF
CDR3 DNA: TGTGCCAGCAACAATAGCGGGAGCCTCACAGATACGCAGTATTTT
CDR3 length: 15
clone size: few
J gene: TRBJ2-3
D gene: TRBD2
V gene: TRBV6-1

CDR3 protein: CASSPRAGGDISSYEQYF
CDR3 DNA: TGTGCCAGCAGCCCCCGGGCAGGGGGCGACATTAGCTCCTACGAGCAGTACTTC
CDR3 length: 18
clone size: .
J gene: TRBJ2-7
D gene: TRBD1
V gene: TRBV4-2

CDR3 protein: CASSGRWNTEAFF
CDR3 DNA: TGTGCCAGCAGTGGCAGGTGGAACACTGAAGCTTTCTTT
CDR3 length: 13
clone size: .
J gene: TRBJ1-1
D gene: .
V gene: TRBV2

CDR3 protein: CASRQGRDTDTQYF
CDR3 DNA: TGCGCCAGCAGACAGGGAAGGGACACAGATACGCAGTATTTT
CDR3 length: 14
clone size: .
J gene: TRBJ2-3
D gene: .
V gene: TRBV5-1

CDR3 protein: CASSQRPGAYEQYF
CDR3 DNA: TGTGCCAGCAGCCAACGGCCAGGCGCCTACGAGCAGTACTTC
CDR3 length: 14
clone size: .
J gene: TRBJ2-7
D gene: .
V gene: TRBV6-1

CDR3 protein: CASSQDGSGRLSYNEQFF
CDR3 DNA: TGCGCCAGCAGCCAAGATGGGAGCGGGAGGCTCTCCTACAATGAGCAGTTCTTC
CDR3 length: 18
clone size: .
J gene: TRBJ2-1
D gene: TRBD2
V gene: TRBV4-3

CDR3 protein: CSVVCRGLSSYNEQFF
CDR3 DNA: TGCAGCGTTGTTTGCCGGGGACTTAGCTCCTACAATGAGCAGTTCTTC
CDR3 length: 16
clone size: .
J gene: TRBJ2-1
D gene: .
V gene: TRBV29-1